The 5 T cell receptor beta chains below were found in one sample sequenced in a study of read filtering for tumor transcriptome and immune sequencing. The library was built from 400 to 500 ng RNA with molecular barcoded adaptors for alpha/delta and beta/gamma chains. TCRdb re-derived calls from the reads in MiXCR, one entry per CDR3 protein. The data contain 100,000 to 150,000 distinct CDR3 sequences, 13% of them singletons. The sample comprised a population of CD138-negative cells sorted from bone marrow. These receptors originate from a donor older than 35 with multiple myeloma.

This clonotype was counted ten times or more. The genes are TRBV5-1 and TRBJ2-7; D not resolved. The CDR3 totals 13 residues. V was pared by 3 bases and J by 1 base, with 8 bases between. Per germline, CDR1 SGHRS and CDR2 YFSETQ. The CDR3 here is CASSYGGSYEQYF. Written as DNA, the CDR3 is TGCGCCAGCAGCTACGGCGGATCCTACGAGCAGTACTTC.

This clonotype appeared many times. This chain links TRBV19 with TRBJ2-1; D possibly corresponds to TRBD1 (5 bases). Per germline, CDR1 LNHDA and CDR2 SQIVND (reference sequence). The CDR3 extends over 15 amino acids. Trimming shortened V by 6 bases and J by 7 bases, and 19 bases separated the two germline ends. CDR3 DNA: TGTGCCAGTAGGATCTCAGGGAATCAGAAAAATGAGCAGTTCTTC. Translating it yields CASRISGNQKNEQFF.

In regard to this clonotype: This may stem from a read error, because a much larger clone lies one nucleotide away. The CDR3 end shows no conserved phenylalanine or tryptophan, and so a read error is likely. The chain joins TRBV11-2 to TRBJ1-2, with TRBD1 as a possible D gene (6 bases). Germline loops: CDR1 SGHAT, CDR2 FQNNGV. The CDR3 contains 15 residues. V was cut by 5 bases and J by 4 bases, with 17 bases left in between. The CDR3 loop is CASSLDRNSLYGYTL. Here the CDR3 DNA reads TGTGCCAGCAGCCTCGACAGGAACTCTCTCTATGGCTACACCCTC.

On this clonotype itself: This may be a read error: a much more frequent sequence differs by one nucleotide. The chain recombines TRBV19 with TRBJ2-2; tentatively, D is TRBD2 (6 bases). The CDR3 sequence is 14 residues long. The V and J ends lost 5 bases and 4 bases respectively, with 11 bases between them. The germline gives CDR1 LNHDA, CDR2 SQIVND (reference sequence). The CDR3 DNA is TGTGCCAGTAGTGCCGGGACTTTCACCGGGGAGCTGTTTTTT. Translated: CASSAGTFTGELFF.

At least ten counts were recorded for this clonotype. The chain recombines TRBV7-9 with TRBJ2-1; D is undetermined. Germline CDR1 reads SEHNR; CDR2 reads FQNEAQ (reference sequence). This CDR3 contains 14 residues. V lost 2 bases and J 7 bases, leaving 12 bases between the germline ends. CDR3 region: CASSLNWGMNEQFF. CDR3 nucleotides: TGTGCCAGCAGCTTAAATTGGGGTATGAATGAGCAGTTCTTC.